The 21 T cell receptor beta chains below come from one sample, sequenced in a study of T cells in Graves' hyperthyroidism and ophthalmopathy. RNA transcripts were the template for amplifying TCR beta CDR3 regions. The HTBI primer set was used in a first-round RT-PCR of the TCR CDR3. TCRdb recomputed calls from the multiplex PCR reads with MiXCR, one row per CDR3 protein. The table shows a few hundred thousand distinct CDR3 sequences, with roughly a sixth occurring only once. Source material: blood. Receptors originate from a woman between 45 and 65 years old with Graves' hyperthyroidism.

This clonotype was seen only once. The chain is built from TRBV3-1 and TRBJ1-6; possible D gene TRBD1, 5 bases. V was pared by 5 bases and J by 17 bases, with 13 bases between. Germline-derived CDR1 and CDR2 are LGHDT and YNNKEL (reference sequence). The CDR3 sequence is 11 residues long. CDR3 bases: TGTGCCAGCAGCGAGGGACGGGTTTTCCACTTT. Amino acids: CASSEGRVFHF.

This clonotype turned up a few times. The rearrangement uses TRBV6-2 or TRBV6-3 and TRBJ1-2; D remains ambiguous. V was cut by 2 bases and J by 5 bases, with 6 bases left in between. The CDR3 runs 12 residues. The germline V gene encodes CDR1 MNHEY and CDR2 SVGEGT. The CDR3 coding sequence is TGTGCCAGCAGTTACGGGCAATATGGCTACACCTTC. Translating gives CASSYGQYGYTF.

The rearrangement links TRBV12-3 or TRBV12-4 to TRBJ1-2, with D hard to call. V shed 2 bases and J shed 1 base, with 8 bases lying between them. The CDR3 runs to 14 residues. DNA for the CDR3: TGTGCCAGCAGTTTATTCCGAGATAACTATGGCTACACCTTC. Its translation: CASSLFRDNYGYTF.

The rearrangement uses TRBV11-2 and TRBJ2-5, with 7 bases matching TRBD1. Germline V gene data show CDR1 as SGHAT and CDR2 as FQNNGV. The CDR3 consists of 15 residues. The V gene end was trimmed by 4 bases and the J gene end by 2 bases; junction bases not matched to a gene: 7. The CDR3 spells CASSSGQAPQETQYF. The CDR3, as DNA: TGTGCCAGCAGCTCAGGACAGGCCCCTCAAGAGACCCAGTACTTC.

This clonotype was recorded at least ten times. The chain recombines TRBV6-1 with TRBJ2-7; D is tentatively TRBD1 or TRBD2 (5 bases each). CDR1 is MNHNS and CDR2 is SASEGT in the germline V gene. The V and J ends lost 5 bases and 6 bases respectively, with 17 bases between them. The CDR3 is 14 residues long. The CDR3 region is CASSTGTASSEQYF. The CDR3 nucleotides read TGTGCCAGCAGTACGGGGACGGCCTCTAGCGAGCAGTACTTC.

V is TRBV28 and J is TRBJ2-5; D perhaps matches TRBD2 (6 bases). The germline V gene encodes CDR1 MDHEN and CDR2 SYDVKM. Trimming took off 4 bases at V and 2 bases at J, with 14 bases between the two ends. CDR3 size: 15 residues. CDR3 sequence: CASSSPRGGQETQYF. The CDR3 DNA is TGTGCCAGCAGTTCCCCGCGGGGAGGACAAGAGACCCAGTACTTC.

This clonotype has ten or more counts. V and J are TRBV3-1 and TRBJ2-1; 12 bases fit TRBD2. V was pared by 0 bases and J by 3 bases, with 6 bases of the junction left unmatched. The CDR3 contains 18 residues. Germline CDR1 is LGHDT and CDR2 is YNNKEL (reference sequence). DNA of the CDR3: TGTGCCAGCAGCCAAGATGAACTAGCGGGAGGACACTACAATGAGCAGTTCTTC. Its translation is CASSQDELAGGHYNEQFF.

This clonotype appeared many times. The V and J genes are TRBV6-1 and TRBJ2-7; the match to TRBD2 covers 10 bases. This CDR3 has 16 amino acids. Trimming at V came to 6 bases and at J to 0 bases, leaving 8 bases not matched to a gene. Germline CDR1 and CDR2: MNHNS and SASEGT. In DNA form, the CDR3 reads TGTGCCAGCAGATCTAGACTAGCGGGCCTCTCCTACGAGCAGTACTTC. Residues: CASRSRLAGLSYEQYF.

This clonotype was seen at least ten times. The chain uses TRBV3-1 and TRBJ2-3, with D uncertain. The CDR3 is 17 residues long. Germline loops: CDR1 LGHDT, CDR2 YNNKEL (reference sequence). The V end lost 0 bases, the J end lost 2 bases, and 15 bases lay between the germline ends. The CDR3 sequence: CASSQEWATEVTDTQYF. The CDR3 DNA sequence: TGTGCCAGCAGCCAAGAGTGGGCCACCGAGGTCACAGATACGCAGTATTTT.

CDR3 nucleotide sequence: TGCGCCAGCAGCAGGACGGGAGCCTACGAGCAGTACTTC. It yields the protein CASSRTGAYEQYF. The chain employs TRBV5-1 and TRBJ2-7, with D possibly being TRBD2 (6 bases). The CDR3 spans 13 residues. The germline V gene has CDR1 SGHRS and CDR2 YFSETQ. V lost 4 bases, J lost 2 bases, and 10 bases lay in between.

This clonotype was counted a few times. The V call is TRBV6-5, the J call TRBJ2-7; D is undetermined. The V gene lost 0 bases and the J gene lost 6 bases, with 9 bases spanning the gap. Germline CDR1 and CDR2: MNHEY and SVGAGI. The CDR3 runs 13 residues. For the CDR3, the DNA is TGTGCCAGCAGTTACTCTGGGGTCTCCGAGCAGTACTTC. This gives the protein CASSYSGVSEQYF.

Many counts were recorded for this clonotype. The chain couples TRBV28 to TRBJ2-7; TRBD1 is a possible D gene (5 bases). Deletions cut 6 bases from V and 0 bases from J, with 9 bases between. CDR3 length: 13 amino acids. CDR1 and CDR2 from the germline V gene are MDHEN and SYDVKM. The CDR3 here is CASRDISSYEQYF. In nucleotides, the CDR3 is TGTGCCAGCAGGGACATTAGCTCCTACGAGCAGTACTTC. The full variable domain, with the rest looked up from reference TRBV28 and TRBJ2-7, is DVKVTQSSRYLVKRTGEKVFLECVQDMDHENMFWYRQDPGLGLRLIYFSYDVKMKEKGDIPEGYSVSREKKERFSLILESASTNQTSMYLCASRDISSYEQYFGPGTRLTVT.

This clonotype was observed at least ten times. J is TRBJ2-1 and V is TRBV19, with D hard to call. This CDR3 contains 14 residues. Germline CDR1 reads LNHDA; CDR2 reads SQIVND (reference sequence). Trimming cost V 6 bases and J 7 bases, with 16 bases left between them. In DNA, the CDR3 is TGTGCCAGTAGCCGGGCCCCAAATCGGAATGAGCAGTTCTTC. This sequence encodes CASSRAPNRNEQFF.

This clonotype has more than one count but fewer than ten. The DNA of the CDR3 is TGTGCCAGCAGCTTGTTTACATATAGCAATCAGCCCCAGCATTTT. Amino acid sequence: CASSLFTYSNQPQHF. V is TRBV5-6 and J is TRBJ1-5; no firm D call. The V end was cut by 1 base, the J end by 0 bases, with 8 bases between. CDR1 and CDR2 (germline): SGHDT, YYEEEE. The CDR3 is made up of 15 amino acids.

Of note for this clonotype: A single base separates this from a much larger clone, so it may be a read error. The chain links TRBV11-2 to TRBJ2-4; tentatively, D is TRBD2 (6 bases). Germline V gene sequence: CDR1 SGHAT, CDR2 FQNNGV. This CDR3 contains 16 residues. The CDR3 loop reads CASSFLTGGAKNTQYF. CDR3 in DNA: TGTGCCAGCAGCTTCTTAACCGGGGGAGCCAAAAACACTCAGTACTTC.

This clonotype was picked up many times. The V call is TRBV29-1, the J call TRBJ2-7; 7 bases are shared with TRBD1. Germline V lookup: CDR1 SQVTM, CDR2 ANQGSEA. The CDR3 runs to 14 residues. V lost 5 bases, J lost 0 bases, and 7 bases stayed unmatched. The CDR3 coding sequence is TGCAGCGTTCGTAAGACAGGGTCCTCCTACGAGCAGTACTTC. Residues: CSVRKTGSSYEQYF.

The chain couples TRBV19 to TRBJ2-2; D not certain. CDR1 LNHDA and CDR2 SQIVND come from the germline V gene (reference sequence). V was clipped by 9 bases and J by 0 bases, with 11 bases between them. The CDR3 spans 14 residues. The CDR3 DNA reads TGTGCCAGCACCAGGACCTCGAACACCGGGGAGCTGTTTTTT. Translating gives CASTRTSNTGELFF.

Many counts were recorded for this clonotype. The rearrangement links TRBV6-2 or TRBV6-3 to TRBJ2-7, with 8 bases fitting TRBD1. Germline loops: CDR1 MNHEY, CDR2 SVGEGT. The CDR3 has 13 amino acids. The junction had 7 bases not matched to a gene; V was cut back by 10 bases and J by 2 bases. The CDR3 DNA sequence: TGTGCCACCGGGGCAGGGGGCACCTACGAGCAGTACTTC. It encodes CATGAGGTYEQYF.

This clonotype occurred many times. The CDR3 loop is CASSPVPGQPNNEQFF. For the CDR3, the DNA is TGCGCCAGCAGCCCGGTCCCCGGACAGCCCAACAATGAGCAGTTCTTC. The chain uses TRBV5-1 and TRBJ2-1; tentatively, D is TRBD1 (6 bases). The V gene's germline CDR1 is SGHRS and CDR2 YFSETQ. Trimming stripped 4 bases from V and 5 bases from J, with 19 bases between. The CDR3 consists of 16 residues.

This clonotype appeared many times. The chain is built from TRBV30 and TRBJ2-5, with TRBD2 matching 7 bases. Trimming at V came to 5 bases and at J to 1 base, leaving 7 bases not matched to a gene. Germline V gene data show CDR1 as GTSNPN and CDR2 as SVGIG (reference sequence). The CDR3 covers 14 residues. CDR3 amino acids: CAWARLAVQETQYF. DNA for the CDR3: TGTGCCTGGGCCCGCCTAGCGGTCCAAGAGACCCAGTACTTC.

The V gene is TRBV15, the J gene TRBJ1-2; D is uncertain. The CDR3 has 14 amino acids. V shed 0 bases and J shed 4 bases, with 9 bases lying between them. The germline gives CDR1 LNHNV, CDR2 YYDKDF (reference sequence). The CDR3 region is CATSRDKHSYGYTF. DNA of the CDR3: TGTGCCACCAGCAGAGATAAACACAGCTATGGCTACACCTTC. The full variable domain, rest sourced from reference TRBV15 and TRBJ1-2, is DAMVIQNPRYQVTQFGKPVTLSCSQTLNHNVMYWYQQKSSQAPKLLFHYYDKDFNNEADTPDNFQSRRPNTSFCFLDIRSPGLGDTAMYLCATSRDKHSYGYTFGSGTRLTVV.